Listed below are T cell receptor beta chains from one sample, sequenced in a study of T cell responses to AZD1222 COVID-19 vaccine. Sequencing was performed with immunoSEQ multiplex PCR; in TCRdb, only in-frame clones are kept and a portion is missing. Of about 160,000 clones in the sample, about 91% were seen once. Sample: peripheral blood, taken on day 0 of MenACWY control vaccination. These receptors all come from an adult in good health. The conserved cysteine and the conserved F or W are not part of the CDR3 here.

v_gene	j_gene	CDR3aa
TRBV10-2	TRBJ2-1	ASRGTSVAYNEQF
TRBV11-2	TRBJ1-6	ASSLNLDSPLH
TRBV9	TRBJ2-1	ASSELTLAGVGYNEQF
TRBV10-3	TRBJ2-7	AISESGQDPTYEQY
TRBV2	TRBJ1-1	ATLQVRDTEAF
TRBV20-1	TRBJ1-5	SASEGGAAPQH
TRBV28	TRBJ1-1	AICRGPRTEAF
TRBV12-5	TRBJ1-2	ASGLGDYGYT
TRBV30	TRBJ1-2	ACTGGENYGYT
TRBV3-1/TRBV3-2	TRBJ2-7	ASSQADRRSYEQY
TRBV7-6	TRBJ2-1	ASSPTTLVGRSSYNEQF
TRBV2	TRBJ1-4	ASSLRDINEKLF
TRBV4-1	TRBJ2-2	ASSQDIAGNTGELF
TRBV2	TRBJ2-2	ASRASGSGELF
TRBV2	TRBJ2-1	ASSQGQGVLNEQF
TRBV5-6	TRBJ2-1	ASSPLPQSNEQF
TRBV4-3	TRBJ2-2	ASSLRESWAGELF
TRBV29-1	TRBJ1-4	SVPRQGGGGTNEKLF
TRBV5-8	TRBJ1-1	ASSLAGSGTEAF
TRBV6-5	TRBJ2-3	ASTLGAGATDTQY
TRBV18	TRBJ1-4	ASSREQTTEKLF
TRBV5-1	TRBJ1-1	ASRTDSGTEAF
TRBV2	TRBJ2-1	ANSEERYKGNEQF
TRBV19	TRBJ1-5	ASSTLDRGNQPQH
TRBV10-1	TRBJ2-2	ASSVNTGELF
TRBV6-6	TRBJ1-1	ASSLLKTGNEAF
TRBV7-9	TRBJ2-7	ASSLTSPHEQY
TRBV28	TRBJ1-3	ASSLPTGSGASGNTIY
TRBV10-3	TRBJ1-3	AISEGDRISGNTIY
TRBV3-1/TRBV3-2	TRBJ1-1	ASSKGRVNTEAF
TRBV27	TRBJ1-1	ASSLIGQTGRTEAF
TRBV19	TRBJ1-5	ASSIGPAGLNQPQH
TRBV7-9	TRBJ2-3	ASSPRTSGLDTQY
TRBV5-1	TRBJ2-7	ASSLAGGTYEQY
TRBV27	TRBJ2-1	ASSLRQGFANEQF
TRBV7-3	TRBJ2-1	ASSFPNEREQF
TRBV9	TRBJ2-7	ASSGTRGYEQY
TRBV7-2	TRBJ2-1	ASSLRGTSQPKQF
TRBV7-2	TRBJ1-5	ASSLFASGNNQPQH
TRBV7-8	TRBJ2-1	ASSLRVGLSGHNEQF
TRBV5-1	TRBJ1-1	ASSFGLSDTEAF
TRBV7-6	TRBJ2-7	ASSLRAGTSYEQY
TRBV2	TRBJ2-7	ASSSDSLSYEQY
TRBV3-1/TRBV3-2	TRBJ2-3	ASSQDPAGALTDTQY
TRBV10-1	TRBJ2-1	ASSVMGGSPF
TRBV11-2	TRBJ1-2	ASTLIGGLSYGYT